This T cell receptor (beta chain) was retrieved from a study of PD-L1 blockade in urothelial cancer. CDR1 and CDR2 from the germline V gene are LNHNV and YYDKDF (reference sequence). The CDR3 consists of 13 residues. V gave up 1 base and J gave up 5 bases, with 6 bases separating them. Profiling relied on immunoSEQ multiplex PCR, and the TCRdb table lists in-frame clones only, not all of them. The sample records under 80,000 clones, roughly 81% being singletons. Regarding time point: pretreatment peripheral blood. The sample consisted of PBMCs, taken around atezolizumab (anti-PD-L1) treatment. The genes are TRBV15 and TRBJ1-5; D not resolved. This clonotype originated in a man between 65 and 85 years old with urothelial cancer. The CDR3 DNA reads TGTGCCACCAGCAGAGGCCGCGATCAGCCCCAGCATTTT. Translating gives CATSRGRDQPQHF.